This T cell receptor beta chain was retrieved from a study of human T cells and chemical hapten exposure. About the research overall: The patients were mostly female; they had alopecia areata, totalis or universalis.

The time point here: patch test 1, 2 weeks after DPC sensitization. This sample's treatment: therapeutic diphenylcyclopropenone sensitization with weekly scalp DPC. Whole blood, unfractionated, served as the material for total RNA extraction. Each CDR3 protein gets one entry after TCRdb re-called the RACE reads with MiXCR. The table records 150,000 to 200,000 distinct CDR3 sequences, about 15% of them present only once. Deletions cut 4 bases from V and 3 bases from J, with 15 bases between. Per germline, CDR1 KGHSH and CDR2 LQKENI. This CDR3 has 15 residues. The J gene is TRBJ1-2, the V gene TRBV18; D is uncertain. This TCR was sampled from a woman aged 25-40 years with alopecia areata. Some clones in this sample may be carry-over from other donors' samples. Sequenced here: whole blood, sampled in connection with sensitization to the hapten diphenylcyclopropenone (DPC). DNA for the CDR3: TGTGCCAGCTCACTACGCTCGGGTTCAGACTATGGCTACACCTTC. Protein product: CASSLRSGSDYGYTF.